A single T cell receptor (beta chain) is shown here with its context. The antigen remains undetermined. Germline V gene sequence: CDR1 SGHKS, CDR2 YYEKEE (reference sequence). CDR3 size: 14 residues. Trimming shortened V by 3 bases and J by 6 bases, and 14 bases separated the two germline ends. The data stem from a study of cytomegalovirus exposure and HLA in healthy donors. General observations from the study: There were several of the most significant clusters that appeared linked to common viral pathogens in a later analysis. A later analysis linked more than 15,000 TCR beta sequences to HLA alleles at 0.05 false discovery rate.

The PCR employed 60 Vbeta primers together with 13 Jbeta primers. Sequencing used immunoSEQ multiplex PCR; TCRdb keeps in-frame clones, though not all of them. The data hold some 200,000 clones, with 75% to 80% observed a single time. Sequenced input: PBMCs. The sequence came from a man younger than 35 in good health and CMV-seronegative. This rearrangement joins TRBV5-5 to TRBJ2-3, with a possible D match to TRBD1 (6 bases). CDR3 DNA: TGTGCCAGCAGCTCGGACAGACTTGGGGATACGCAGTATTTT. This gives the protein CASSSDRLGDTQYF.